The sequence of this T cell receptor (beta chain) was determined in a study of shared clonotypes between healthy human individuals. Study-level information: Two female and three male donors aged 18 to 49 were enrolled.

This table comes from immunoSEQ multiplex PCR, and its TCRdb copy is limited to in-frame clones, with some not included. Altogether about 460,000 clones are present, 60% to 80% being singletons, with the ten largest covering around 12%. Recent vaccinations or acute infections were absent in the healthy HIV-negative adult donors. V lost 2 bases to trimming and J lost 3 bases, with 13 bases between them. CDR3 size: 15 residues. Per germline, CDR1 SGHRS and CDR2 YFSETQ. The sequencing input was PBMCs. This rearrangement joins TRBV5-1 to TRBJ2-3; no definite D call. The TCR sequence derives from a woman aged 40 to 50 in good health. Some clones in this sample may be carry-over from other donors' samples. The CDR3 loop reads CASSFGRAGTDTQYF. CDR3 in DNA: TGCGCCAGCAGCTTTGGTAGGGCCGGAACAGATACGCAGTATTTT. Full variable domain (remainder filled in from reference TRBV5-1 and TRBJ2-3): KAGVTQTPRYLIKTRGQQVTLSCSPISGHRSVSWYQQTPGQGLQFLFEYFSETQRNKGNFPGRFSGRQFSNSRSEMNVSTLELGDSALYLCASSFGRAGTDTQYFGPGTRLTVL.